The entry below gives a single TCR beta chain sequence along with its context. These data originate in a study of blood T cell repertoires in COVID-19. The wider study: Nucleic acid was either cDNA or gDNA, and it came from T cells, B-cell-depleted T cells, or PBMCs.

Study members were between about 18 and 100 years old and lived in roughly 24 US regions. The study assigned cohorts using participant-reported clinical history. As processed by the authors: Estimation of nucleated cell counts relied on the amplification of reference gene primers. Some clones are missing from TCRdb's copy, which holds only in-frame ones; the method was immunoSEQ multiplex PCR. V and J calls and clone size are copied from that table; D and trimming were computed from the DNA. Of about 210,000 clones listed, approximately 81% are singletons. Sequences were obtained from PBMCs or T cells enriched from blood (not recorded which). The origin of this receptor is a woman in her forties or fifties with acute COVID-19.

The CDR3 sequence: CASSLARTSGGARETQYF. The CDR3 coding sequence is TGTGCCAGCAGCTTAGCAAGGACTAGCGGGGGGGCCAGGGAGACCCAGTACTTC. The J gene is TRBJ2-5, the V gene TRBV7-9; 15 nucleotides line up with TRBD2. The junction had 7 bases not matched to a gene; V was cut back by 0 bases and J by 5 bases. The CDR3 is made up of 18 amino acids. The germline gives CDR1 SEHNR, CDR2 FQNEAQ (reference sequence).